The rows below give T cell receptor beta chains drawn from one sample of a study of blood T cell repertoires in COVID-19. Clones were sequenced by immunoSEQ multiplex PCR, and TCRdb holds only the in-frame ones, with some missing. The table has some 41,000 clones, approximately 90% seen once. Sequences were obtained from peripheral blood. The receptor source for this set is a man between 60 and 75 years old with active COVID-19. Each CDR3 is given with its conserved first and last residue. A D gene is named only where the DNA matches it firmly. The listing skips clone size in some rows; elsewhere it reads once, few, many or a size class.

clone_size	v_call	j_call	d_call	cdr3_aa	cdr3_nt
.	TRBV18	TRBJ1-1	.	CASSPQTGEMNTEAFF	TGTGCCAGCTCACCACAGACAGGAGAAATGAACACTGAAGCTTTCTTT
.	TRBV7-2	TRBJ2-1	.	CASSLGSIADEQFF	TGTGCCAGCAGCTTAGGGTCTATCGCCGATGAGCAGTTCTTC
.	TRBV12-3/TRBV12-4	TRBJ2-5	.	CASSLEERETQYF	TGTGCCAGCAGTTTAGAGGAGAGAGAGACCCAGTACTTC
.	TRBV24-1	TRBJ1-1	.	CATRSGGVTEAFF	TGTGCCACCCGATCGGGGGGGGTCACTGAAGCTTTCTTT
once	TRBV6-5	TRBJ1-1	TRBD1	CASSNPGQGGTEAFF	TGTGCCAGCAGTAACCCGGGACAGGGTGGGACTGAAGCTTTCTTT
once	TRBV2	TRBJ1-2	TRBD1	CASSDPTGTDGYTF	TGTGCCAGCAGTGACCCGACAGGGACGGATGGCTACACCTTC
few	TRBV6-6	TRBJ2-7	TRBD2	CASSYGGVLYEQYF	TGTGCCAGCAGTTACGGGGGGGTCCTCTACGAGCAGTACTTC
.	TRBV7-9	TRBJ1-1	.	CASSLAGGGSGTEAFF	TGTGCCAGCAGCTTAGCGGGCGGGGGCTCGGGCACTGAAGCTTTCTTT
.	TRBV21-1	TRBJ1-2	.	CASSKSIPDRYYGYTF	TGTGCCAGCAGCAAAAGTATTCCCGACAGGTACTATGGCTACACCTTC
.	TRBV18	TRBJ1-1	.	CASSPGGADGEAFF	TGTGCCAGCTCACCCGGGGGGGCCGACGGTGAAGCTTTCTTT
.	TRBV19	TRBJ2-1	.	CASSPGGKGNNEQFF	TGTGCCAGTAGTCCTGGCGGCAAGGGGAACAATGAGCAGTTCTTC
.	TRBV19	TRBJ1-4	.	CASSPRPGLTTNEKLFF	TGTGCCAGTAGCCCCCGGCCAGGGCTGACAACTAATGAAAAACTGTTTTTT
once	TRBV6-2/TRBV6-3	TRBJ2-3	.	CASSYQGLTLGTDTQYF	TGTGCCAGCAGTTACCAGGGACTGACTTTGGGCACAGATACGCAGTATTTT
.	TRBV23-1	TRBJ1-4	.	CASSQSRSVGISTNEKLFF	TGCGCCAGCAGTCAATCGCGGTCTGTCGGGATTTCAACTAATGAAAAACTGTTTTTT
.	TRBV6-6	TRBJ2-5	.	CASNIGGQETQYF	TGTGCCAGCAACATAGGGGGTCAAGAGACCCAGTACTTC
.	TRBV2	TRBJ2-1	TRBD2	CASSHGLAGDNEQFF	TGTGCCAGCAGCCACGGACTAGCGGGGGACAATGAGCAGTTCTTC
.	TRBV12-5	TRBJ2-3	.	CASWRASTDTQYF	TGTGCTAGTTGGAGAGCTAGCACAGATACGCAGTATTTT
.	TRBV7-2	TRBJ2-5	TRBD1	CASSLGDSRTQYF	TGTGCCAGCAGCTTAGGGGACAGTAGGACCCAGTACTTC
.	TRBV5-1	TRBJ2-5	TRBD2	CASGGNGLAGGPETQYF	TGCGCCAGCGGCGGAAACGGGCTAGCGGGAGGGCCAGAGACCCAGTACTTC
.	TRBV18	TRBJ2-4	.	CASSWSDIQYF	TGTGCCAGCTCATGGTCAGACATTCAGTACTTC
.	TRBV20-1	TRBJ2-5	.	CSETRGETQYF	TGCAGTGAGACCCGCGGAGAGACCCAGTACTTC
.	TRBV9	TRBJ1-6	TRBD1	CASSPRTGENSPLHF	TGTGCCAGCAGCCCCCGGACAGGGGAGAATTCACCCCTCCACTTT
.	TRBV6-5	TRBJ1-1	TRBD1	CASKGTANTEAFF	TGTGCCAGCAAAGGGACAGCGAACACTGAAGCTTTCTTT
.	TRBV4-3	TRBJ2-1	TRBD1	CASSQVPGTGDEQFF	TGCGCCAGCAGCCAGGTCCCCGGGACAGGGGATGAGCAGTTCTTC
.	TRBV7-9	TRBJ2-1	.	CASSSTGTSSYNEQFF	TGTGCCAGCAGCTCCACCGGGACTTCCTCCTACAATGAGCAGTTCTTC
.	TRBV21-1	TRBJ1-5	.	CASSTWGERPHQPQHF	TGTGCCAGCAGCACCTGGGGAGAGAGGCCCCATCAGCCCCAGCATTTT
once	TRBV7-2	TRBJ1-4	.	CASSLPQGLNEKLFF	TGTGCCAGCAGCTTGCCGCAGGGGTTGAATGAAAAACTGTTTTTT
.	TRBV19	TRBJ1-3	.	CATKDIYSGNTIYF	TGTGCCACAAAGGACATCTACTCTGGAAACACCATATATTTT
.	TRBV19	TRBJ2-1	.	CASIGGTYNEQFF	TGTGCCAGTATTGGAGGGACTTACAATGAGCAGTTCTTC
.	TRBV9	TRBJ2-3	TRBD2	CASSPTSDTDTQYF	TGTGCCAGCAGCCCGACTAGCGACACAGATACGCAGTATTTT
few	TRBV5-4	TRBJ2-1	TRBD2	CASSLSGRAGEQFF	TGTGCCAGCAGCCTGAGCGGGAGGGCGGGTGAGCAGTTCTTC
few	TRBV24-1	TRBJ2-1	.	CATQSNRDEQFF	TGTGCCACCCAAAGCAACAGGGATGAGCAGTTCTTC
few	TRBV10-1	TRBJ2-7	.	CASSGLAYEQYF	TGCGCCAGCAGTGGGCTAGCCTACGAGCAGTACTTC
.	TRBV6-4	TRBJ1-5	.	CASSREWNQPQHF	TGTGCCAGCAGCCGGGAGTGGAATCAGCCCCAGCATTTT
.	TRBV3-1/TRBV3-2	TRBJ2-2	TRBD1	CASSPDRGLSGELFF	TGTGCCAGCAGCCCTGACAGGGGATTATCCGGGGAGCTGTTTTTT
.	TRBV7-2	TRBJ1-1	.	CASSRGGTEAFF	TGTGCCAGCAGCCGGGGAGGCACTGAAGCTTTCTTT
once	TRBV7-9	TRBJ2-5	TRBD1	CASSYRQGVWEETQYF	TGTGCCAGCAGCTACAGACAGGGCGTTTGGGAAGAGACCCAGTACTTC
.	TRBV2	TRBJ2-2	TRBD1	CASSRQGITGELFF	TGTGCCAGCAGTCGACAGGGGATTACCGGGGAGCTGTTTTTT
.	TRBV10-3	TRBJ2-1	.	CAISELGVALYNEQFF	TGTGCCATCAGTGAGTTAGGAGTAGCTTTGTACAATGAGCAGTTCTTC
.	TRBV5-1	TRBJ2-3	TRBD2	CASSLSGTTSTDTQYF	TGCGCCAGCAGCTTGTCAGGGACTACTAGCACAGATACGCAGTATTTT
.	TRBV10-3	TRBJ1-5	TRBD1	CAISESWDRGPLSNQPQHF	TGTGCCATCAGTGAGTCTTGGGACAGGGGACCGCTTAGCAATCAGCCCCAGCATTTT
.	TRBV3-1/TRBV3-2	TRBJ2-2	.	CASSRTVTGELFF	TGTGCCAGCAGCCGAACTGTCACCGGGGAGCTGTTTTTT
.	TRBV19	TRBJ2-6	TRBD1	CATKETGGRSGANVLTF	TGTGCCACGAAAGAGACAGGGGGTCGGTCTGGGGCCAACGTCCTGACTTTC
.	TRBV5-5	TRBJ2-2	TRBD1	CASSLTGVDTGELFF	TGTGCCAGCAGCTTGACAGGGGTGGACACCGGGGAGCTGTTTTTT
.	TRBV4-1	TRBJ1-2	TRBD1	CASSRDLDRGLYGYTF	TGCGCCAGCAGCCGAGACCTGGACAGGGGGCTCTATGGCTACACCTTC
.	TRBV7-6	TRBJ1-4	.	CASSLEKGITNEKLFF	TGTGCCAGCAGCTTAGAAAAGGGGATAACTAATGAAAAACTGTTTTTT
.	TRBV29-1	TRBJ2-3	.	CSVEVFKVGSGARDTQYF	TGCAGCGTTGAAGTATTCAAAGTGGGGTCAGGGGCGAGGGATACGCAGTATTTT
.	TRBV3-1/TRBV3-2	TRBJ2-2	.	CASSQSANTGELFF	TGTGCCAGCAGCCAAAGCGCGAACACCGGGGAGCTGTTTTTT
.	TRBV9	TRBJ2-1	.	CASSAEAYNEQFF	TGTGCCAGCAGCGCGGAGGCATACAATGAGCAGTTCTTC
.	TRBV19	TRBJ1-1	.	CASSTQGNTEAFF	TGTGCCAGTAGCACTCAGGGGAACACTGAAGCTTTCTTT
.	TRBV5-1	TRBJ2-7	TRBD1	CASSFSGDRGTGEQYF	TGCGCCAGCAGCTTCTCAGGGGACAGGGGGACAGGAGAGCAGTACTTC
.	TRBV7-8	TRBJ2-2	.	CASTTGVAGTGTGELFF	TGTGCCAGCACCACAGGGGTAGCGGGAACAGGCACCGGGGAGCTGTTTTTT
.	TRBV15	TRBJ2-3	.	CATAIGGATDTQYF	TGTGCCACCGCAATAGGGGGGGCGACAGATACGCAGTATTTT
.	TRBV12-3/TRBV12-4	TRBJ2-1	TRBD2	CASSSGLAVEQFF	TGTGCCAGCAGTTCGGGACTAGCGGTTGAGCAGTTCTTC